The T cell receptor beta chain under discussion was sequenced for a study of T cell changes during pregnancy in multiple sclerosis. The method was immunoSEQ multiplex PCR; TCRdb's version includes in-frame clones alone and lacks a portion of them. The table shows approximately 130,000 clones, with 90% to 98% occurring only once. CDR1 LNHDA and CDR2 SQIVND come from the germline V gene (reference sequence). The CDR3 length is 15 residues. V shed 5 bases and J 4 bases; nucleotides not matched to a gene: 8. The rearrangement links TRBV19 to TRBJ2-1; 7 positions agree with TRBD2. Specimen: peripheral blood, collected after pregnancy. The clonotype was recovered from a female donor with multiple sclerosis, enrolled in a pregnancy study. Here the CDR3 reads CASSPPKRGYNEQFF. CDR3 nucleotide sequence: TGTGCCAGTAGTCCCCCAAAGCGGGGATACAATGAGCAGTTCTTC. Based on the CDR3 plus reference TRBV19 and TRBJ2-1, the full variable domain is DGGITQSPKYLFRKEGQNVTLSCEQNLNHDAMYWYRQDPGQGLRLIYYSQIVNDFQKGDIAEGYSVSREKKESFPLTVTSAQKNPTAFYLCASSPPKRGYNEQFFGPGTRLTVL.